The 24 T cell receptor beta chains reported below all come from one sample, sequenced in a study of blood T cell repertoires in COVID-19. Repertoires were generated with immunoSEQ multiplex PCR, while TCRdb's copy carries only in-frame clones and drops some. The table shows fewer than 500,000 clones, with 70% to 90% occurring only once. Sequencing input: peripheral blood. The receptors here all came from a woman aged 25 to 39 with active or convalescent COVID-19.

The V call is TRBV3-1 (or the pseudogene TRBV3-2), the J call TRBJ2-5, with 8 bases matching TRBD2. This CDR3 spans 15 amino acids. V lost 3 bases, J lost 2 bases, and 5 bases stayed unmatched. Germline V gives CDR1 LGHDT, CDR2 YNNKEL (reference sequence). CDR3 DNA: TGTGCCAGCAGCCAGGCCGGGACTAGTCAAGAGACCCAGTACTTC. Protein sequence: CASSQAGTSQETQYF.

The chain links TRBV7-9 to TRBJ1-1; D is uncertain. Per germline, CDR1 SEHNR and CDR2 FQNEAQ (reference sequence). Trimming removed 2 bases at V and 0 bases at J, with 7 bases between. CDR3 length equals 14 residues. The CDR3 DNA sequence: TGTGCCAGCAGCTTATACAGTATGAACACTGAAGCTTTCTTT. It translates to CASSLYSMNTEAFF. The entire variable domain, with the rest obtained from reference TRBV7-9 and TRBJ1-1, is as follows: DTGVSQNPRHKITKRGQNVTFRCDPISEHNRLYWYRQTLGQGPEFLTYFQNEAQLEKSRLLSDRFSAERPKGSFSTLEIQRTEQGDSAMYLCASSLYSMNTEAFFGQGTRLTVV.

The chain couples TRBV19 to TRBJ2-5; 11 bases are a match to TRBD2. CDR1 and CDR2 (germline): LNHDA, SQIVND (reference sequence). J was trimmed by 2 bases and V by 4 bases; bases with no gene match: 6. The CDR3 is 16 residues long. CDR3 in amino acids: CASSRLTSGVQETQYF. The CDR3 bases are TGTGCCAGTAGTAGGTTGACTAGCGGGGTACAAGAGACCCAGTACTTC.

The genes are TRBV10-1 and TRBJ2-5; 8 bases agree with TRBD1. V lost 4 bases, J lost 3 bases, and 13 bases stayed unmatched. Looked up from germline, CDR1 is WNHNN and CDR2 is SYGVQD (reference sequence). The CDR3 length is 17 residues. The CDR3 is CASSAGTGGQFEETQYF. The CDR3 region has the DNA TGCGCCAGCAGTGCCGGAACAGGGGGACAGTTTGAAGAGACCCAGTACTTC.

The V and J genes are TRBV4-2 and TRBJ2-1; TRBD2 matches at 8 bases. V was pared by 3 bases and J by 0 bases, with 4 bases of the junction left unmatched. The CDR3 contains 16 residues. Germline V gene data show CDR1 as LGHNA and CDR2 as YNFKEQ. The CDR3 sequence: CASSHKAGDSYNEQFF. In nucleotides, the CDR3 is TGTGCCAGCAGCCACAAAGCGGGAGACTCCTACAATGAGCAGTTCTTC.

The chain uses TRBV5-1 and TRBJ2-3; 10 positions match TRBD1. This CDR3 is 15 amino acids long. Germline V gene sequence: CDR1 SGHRS, CDR2 YFSETQ. Trimming at V came to 3 bases and at J to 3 bases, leaving 4 bases not matched to a gene. The chain's CDR3 is CASSWTGGRTDTQYF. The CDR3 DNA reads TGCGCCAGCAGCTGGACAGGGGGGCGTACAGATACGCAGTATTTT.

This sequence joins TRBV9 and TRBJ1-1, with D possibly TRBD1 on 6 matching bases. With 3 bases removed from V and 3 bases from J, the gap between germline ends came to 15 bases. In germline, CDR1 is SGDLS, CDR2 YYNGEE. CDR3 length equals 15 residues. This CDR3 reads CASSGLQGGYTEAFF. The CDR3 nucleotides read TGTGCCAGCAGCGGCCTACAGGGAGGGTACACTGAAGCTTTCTTT.

The chain has TRBV6-4 and TRBJ2-1, with 9 bases that match TRBD2. Germline V gives CDR1 MRHNA, CDR2 SNTAGT. The CDR3 consists of 15 residues. V was clipped by 5 bases and J by 5 bases; unmatched bases: 7. DNA for the CDR3: TGTGCCAGCAGTCCCATTGCGGGGGGGAACAATGAGCAGTTCTTC. The encoded protein is CASSPIAGGNNEQFF.

This chain joins TRBV5-1 and TRBJ1-3, with a possible D match to TRBD1 (5 bases). From germline, CDR1 is SGHRS and CDR2 YFSETQ. V lost 0 bases to trimming and J lost 0 bases, with 7 bases between them. The CDR3 length is 15 residues. The CDR3 sequence is CASSLGQSSGNTIYF. The DNA for the CDR3 is TGCGCCAGCAGCTTGGGACAGAGCTCTGGAAACACCATATATTTT.

The chain couples TRBV18 to TRBJ2-2; D is possibly TRBD1 (5 bases). The CDR3 totals 18 residues. Germline loops: CDR1 KGHSH, CDR2 LQKENI. Trimming left V 2 bases short and J 0 bases short, with 16 bases between. Here the CDR3 DNA reads TGTGCCAGCTCACCAAATCCCGGGCAGGGTACGAACACCGGGGAGCTGTTTTTT. Translating gives CASSPNPGQGTNTGELFF.

This chain links TRBV18 with TRBJ1-6, with TRBD1 matching 8 bases. The CDR3 loop spans 15 amino acids. Germline V lookup: CDR1 KGHSH, CDR2 LQKENI. Germline trimming cut 3 bases from V and 10 bases from J; bases unmatched to any gene: 8. CDR3 protein: CASSPDGTGGSPLHF. The CDR3 coding sequence is TGTGCCAGCTCACCGGACGGGACAGGAGGATCACCCCTCCACTTT.

The V call is TRBV11-2, the J call TRBJ2-1; D is unresolved. The CDR3 length is 11 residues. V dropped 7 bases and J dropped 9 bases, with 10 bases sitting between them. CDR1 is SGHAT, CDR2 FQNNGV, per germline. CDR3 in DNA: TGTGCCAGCAACCAGGTGGGTGAGCAGTTCTTC. It is translated as CASNQVGEQFF. Looking up the rest from reference TRBV11-2 and TRBJ2-1 gives the full variable domain: EAGVAQSPRYKIIEKRQSVAFWCNPISGHATLYWYQQILGQGPKLLIQFQNNGVVDDSQLPKDRFSAERLKGVDSTLKIQPAKLEDSAVYLCASNQVGEQFFGPGTRLTVL.

The rearrangement joins TRBV27 to TRBJ1-5, with 7 bases aligning to TRBD1. Germline V gene sequence: CDR1 MNHEY, CDR2 SMNVEV (reference sequence). J lost 2 bases, V lost 5 bases, and 15 bases had no gene match. The CDR3 consists of 18 residues. Here the CDR3 reads CASSMTGRSGWGNQPQHF. Here the CDR3 DNA reads TGTGCCAGCAGTATGACAGGGAGGTCAGGGTGGGGCAATCAGCCCCAGCATTTT.

This clone was seen a single time. The V and J genes are TRBV4-1 and TRBJ2-5, with TRBD1 as a possible D gene (5 bases). The ends were cut back, 1 base at V and 5 bases at J, with 11 bases in the middle. Germline V CDR1 and CDR2: MGHRA, YSYEKL. CDR3 length: 14 amino acids. This chain's CDR3 is CASSQVQGVETQYF. The CDR3 bases are TGCGCCAGCAGCCAAGTCCAGGGTGTGGAGACCCAGTACTTC.

The V gene is TRBV9, the J gene TRBJ2-5, with 12 bases that match TRBD2. The CDR3 extends over 17 amino acids. J was trimmed by 5 bases and V by 0 bases; bases with no gene match: 8. Germline-derived CDR1 and CDR2 are SGDLS and YYNGEE. CDR3 bases: TGTGCCAGCAGCGTAGCGACTAGCGGGGGCATCGGGGAGACCCAGTACTTC. It specifies CASSVATSGGIGETQYF.

V usage is TRBV29-1 and J usage is TRBJ1-1; TRBD1 might be the D (5 bases). This CDR3 has 14 residues. Between the trimmed V and J ends, which lost 7 bases and 0 bases, there was a span of 15 bases. Germline CDR1 SQVTM, CDR2 ANQGSEA. CDR3 loop: CSANQGVVNTEAFF. The CDR3 DNA reads TGCAGCGCCAATCAAGGGGTGGTGAACACTGAAGCTTTCTTT.

This clone showed up just once. The chain couples TRBV4-1 to TRBJ2-1; 9 bases are a match to TRBD2. The CDR3 is made up of 16 amino acids. Unmatched junction bases numbered 4, after V lost 0 bases and J lost 4 bases. The germline V gene has CDR1 MGHRA and CDR2 YSYEKL. CDR3 DNA sequence: TGCGCCAGCAGCCAAGAGCCTAGCGGGACTTACAATGAGCAGTTCTTC. Its protein is CASSQEPSGTYNEQFF.

The chain joins TRBV29-1 to TRBJ2-3, with 9 positions matching TRBD1. Trimming took 1 base from V and 4 from J; bases not matched to a gene: 6. The CDR3 totals 15 residues. Germline loops: CDR1 SQVTM, CDR2 ANQGSEA. The DNA for the CDR3 is TGCAGCGTTGAAGCGGGACAGGGTGTGTCAGATACGCAGTATTTT. Translating gives CSVEAGQGVSDTQYF.

The chain recombines TRBV14 with TRBJ1-2; 8 bases align to TRBD1. Per germline, CDR1 SGHDN and CDR2 FVKESK. The CDR3 totals 17 residues. The V segment lost 0 bases and the J segment 7 bases; nucleotides outside the gene matches: 13. This CDR3 is CASSQDEIRFTGGGYTF. In DNA form, the CDR3 reads TGTGCCAGCAGCCAAGATGAGATACGATTTACAGGGGGTGGCTACACCTTC.

The chain carries TRBV29-1 and TRBJ1-2; D not resolved. The CDR3 sequence is 13 residues long. Trimming cost V 4 bases and J 2 bases, with 11 bases left between them. In germline, CDR1 is SQVTM, CDR2 ANQGSEA. The CDR3: CSVARGSNYGYTF. As DNA, the CDR3 is TGCAGCGTTGCCCGGGGATCAAACTATGGCTACACCTTC.

This chain joins TRBV2 and TRBJ2-7, with 7 nucleotides matching TRBD1. With 8 bases clipped from V and 2 bases from J, the junction kept 9 bases outside the gene matches. Germline V gene sequence: CDR1 SNHLY, CDR2 FYNNEI. This CDR3 spans 14 amino acids. CDR3 sequence: CASFYRGRTYEQYF. The CDR3 DNA follows: TGTGCCAGCTTCTACAGGGGAAGGACCTACGAGCAGTACTTC.

J is TRBJ1-1 and V is TRBV19; D unclear. Trimming pared 9 bases from V and 2 bases from J, leaving 19 bases between. The CDR3 length is 15 residues. The V gene's germline CDR1 is LNHDA and CDR2 SQIVND (reference sequence). The CDR3: CASRSWVGGNTEAFF. Written as DNA, the CDR3 is TGTGCCAGCAGGTCTTGGGTGGGAGGAAACACTGAAGCTTTCTTT.

The chain has TRBV7-9 and TRBJ1-1, with D possibly being TRBD1 (6 bases). CDR1 SEHNR and CDR2 FQNEAQ come from the germline V gene (reference sequence). CDR3 length equals 14 residues. V lost 4 bases, J lost 1 base, and 10 bases lay in between. The CDR3 protein is CASSSQGGNTEAFF. CDR3 bases: TGTGCCAGCAGCTCACAGGGCGGGAACACTGAAGCTTTCTTT.

This clone was observed a few times. This sample also contains other DNA sequences that code for the same CDR3. The chain uses TRBV18 and TRBJ1-5; D is uncertain. This CDR3 has 12 residues. Germline CDR1 KGHSH, CDR2 LQKENI. The V end was cut by 4 bases, the J end by 1 base, with 2 bases between. CDR3 loop: CASSLSNQPQHF. In DNA, the CDR3 is TGTGCCAGCTCACTAAGCAATCAGCCCCAGCATTTT. Combining the CDR3 with reference TRBV18 and TRBJ1-5 gives the whole variable domain NAGVMQNPRHLVRRRGQEARLRCSPMKGHSHVYWYRQLPEEGLKFMVYLQKENIIDESGMPKERFSAEFPKEGPSILRIQQVVRGDSAAYFCASSLSNQPQHFGDGTRLSIL.